This T cell receptor (beta chain) derives from a study of regulatory T cells in long-lasting Graves disease. In its sample, this clonotype was seen a few times. The CDR3 has 15 residues. V lost 6 bases and J lost 4; bases outside the gene matches: 9. In building TCR beta libraries, iRepertoire HTBI primers were used together with Arm-PCR of CDR3 regions. One entry per CDR3 protein results from TCRdb running MiXCR on the multiplex PCR reads. The sample lists hundreds of thousands of distinct CDR3 sequences, 20% to 25% seen once, with around 13% in the top ten. The time point here: persistent/refractory GD, antithyroid drugs over 5 years with positive TRAb. Extracted RNA from PBMCs served as the source of the TCR library.

This TCR was recovered from a female donor with Graves disease. The specimen comprised peripheral blood mononuclear cells (PBMCs), sampled when the disease was refractory, from a patient treated with antithyroid drugs. The chain links TRBV12-3 or TRBV12-4 to TRBJ1-5, with 7 bases matching TRBD1. This CDR3 is CASRSGTEKNQPQHF. The CDR3 DNA sequence: TGTGCCAGCAGATCCGGGACAGAAAAAAATCAGCCCCAGCATTTT.